The sequence of this TCR beta chain was determined in a study of T cells after yellow fever vaccination. Study results and caveats: A large majority of primary-vaccination clones showed up again after the booster (under 98% CD4, around 88% CD8).

Germline lookup yields CDR1 SQVTM and CDR2 ANQGSEA. This CDR3 has 14 amino acids. V lost 4 bases to trimming and J lost 8 bases, with 20 bases between them. As concerns this clonotype: Its antigen is unidentified.

TCRdb called the 5' RACE reads again in MiXCR, with one record for every CDR3 protein. The repertoire holds roughly 300,000 distinct CDR3 sequences, with 8% to 9.5% as singletons. The sample was PBMCs, taken approximately 40 days after the first yellow fever vaccination. V usage is TRBV29-1 and J usage is TRBJ1-2; unclear D gene. The receptor was derived from a man aged 18 to 29 who received the YFV17D yellow fever vaccine. DNA for the CDR3: TGCAGCGTTGGACTACCTGACGCGTCTTGGGGCTACACCTTC. It translates to CSVGLPDASWGYTF.